One and the same sample provided the 5 T cell receptor beta chains below, sequenced in a study of T cells after posttransplantation cyclophosphamide. The data were produced by immunoSEQ multiplex PCR, yet TCRdb's version contains in-frame clones alone and is incomplete. The repertoire consists of about 10,000 clones, with approximately 98% occurring once and the leading ten covering about 0.25%. The sequenced material came from naive CD8+ T cells sorted from PBMCs. These receptor sequences come from a man aged 45-65 years in good health, CMV-negative, and a related stem cell transplant donor.

The chain recombines TRBV7-9 with TRBJ2-5, with 10 nucleotides matching TRBD2. The CDR3 has 18 residues. The V gene's germline CDR1 is SEHNR and CDR2 FQNEAQ (reference sequence). V lost 4 bases to trimming and J lost 5 bases; unmatched junction nucleotides: 16. The CDR3 DNA reads as TGTGCCAGCAGCTCTCGGAGCCTCGTAGCGGGAGGTGGTGAGACCCAGTACTTC. It yields the protein CASSSRSLVAGGGETQYF. The entire variable domain, with the rest obtained from reference TRBV7-9 and TRBJ2-5, is as follows: DTGVSQNPRHKITKRGQNVTFRCDPISEHNRLYWYRQTLGQGPEFLTYFQNEAQLEKSRLLSDRFSAERPKGSFSTLEIQRTEQGDSAMYLCASSSRSLVAGGGETQYFGPGTRLLVL.

The V gene is TRBV6-5, the J gene TRBJ2-5; D gene uncertain. The ends were cut back, 0 bases at V and 0 bases at J, with 8 bases in the middle. The CDR3 runs 15 residues. Germline assignment: CDR1 MNHEY and CDR2 SVGAGI. Written as DNA, the CDR3 is TGTGCCAGCAGTTACTCGATGAGGTACCAAGAGACCCAGTACTTC. This sequence encodes CASSYSMRYQETQYF.

The V call is TRBV29-1, the J call TRBJ1-1; the D is unclear. Germline V CDR1 and CDR2: SQVTM, ANQGSEA. The V end was cut by 3 bases, the J end by 1 base, with 6 bases between. The CDR3 is 12 amino acids. The CDR3 reads CSVDGGNTEAFF. In nucleotides, the CDR3 is TGCAGCGTTGATGGAGGGAACACTGAAGCTTTCTTT.

This clone appeared once. The chain has TRBV5-1 and TRBJ2-1; 12 bases fit TRBD2. J was trimmed by 3 bases and V by 4 bases; bases with no gene match: 2. The CDR3 has 15 residues. In germline, CDR1 is SGHRS, CDR2 YFSETQ. CDR3 loop: CASSRLAGDYNEQFF. The CDR3 DNA reads TGCGCCAGCAGCCGACTAGCGGGAGACTACAATGAGCAGTTCTTC. The full variable domain, rest sourced from reference TRBV5-1 and TRBJ2-1, is KAGVTQTPRYLIKTRGQQVTLSCSPISGHRSVSWYQQTPGQGLQFLFEYFSETQRNKGNFPGRFSGRQFSNSRSEMNVSTLELGDSALYLCASSRLAGDYNEQFFGPGTRLTVL.

This clone was seen just once. This chain connects TRBV29-1 to TRBJ2-7; D is possibly TRBD2 (6 bases). With 5 bases removed from V and 0 bases from J, the gap between germline ends came to 11 bases. Germline V gene data show CDR1 as SQVTM and CDR2 as ANQGSEA. The CDR3 sequence is 13 residues long. The CDR3 DNA sequence: TGCAGCGTTTATGGCGGGAACTCCTACGAGCAGTACTTC. This sequence encodes CSVYGGNSYEQYF.